This TCR beta chain was retrieved from a study of CD8 T cells in ankylosing spondylitis. General study points: Among TCR beta sequences, a motif of about 8 highly homologous variants appeared characteristic of ankylosing spondylitis blood. Peripheral blood samples showed relatively rare disease-linked clones, and these clones were CD8+. Within matched ankylosing spondylitis synovial fluid, disease-linked clones were reportedly significantly enriched.

Quantitative 5'-RACE with molecular barcodes was used to make the TCR beta libraries. TCRdb reprocessed the 5' RACE reads with MiXCR, giving one entry per CDR3 protein. The sample gives roughly 160,000 distinct CDR3 sequences, approximately 9% of which show up once; less than 15% is in the top ten. The CDR3 totals 13 residues. With 6 bases removed from V and 4 bases from J, the gap between germline ends came to 12 bases. CDR1 and CDR2 (germline): MNHEY, SMNVEV (reference sequence). Regarding this clonotype: The antigen is undetermined.

The sequence derives from a female donor with ankylosing spondylitis or in good health (not recorded which). The chain has TRBV27 and TRBJ1-2; D gene ambiguous. Input material: blood, either unsorted or a sorted T cell fraction (not recorded which). The CDR3 region has the DNA TGTGCCAGCAGCCCGAGCGGCAGCTATGGCTACACCTTC. Its protein is CASSPSGSYGYTF.